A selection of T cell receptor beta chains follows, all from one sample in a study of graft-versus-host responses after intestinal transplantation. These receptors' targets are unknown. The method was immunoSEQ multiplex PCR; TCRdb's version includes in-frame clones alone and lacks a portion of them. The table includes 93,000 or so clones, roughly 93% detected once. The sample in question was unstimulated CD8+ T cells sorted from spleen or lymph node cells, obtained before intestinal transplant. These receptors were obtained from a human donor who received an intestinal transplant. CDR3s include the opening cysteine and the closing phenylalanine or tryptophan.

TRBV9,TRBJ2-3,CASSLEGGSTDTQYF
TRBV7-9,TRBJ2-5,CASSLGTAKETQYF
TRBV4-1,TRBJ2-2,CASSQEGGTGELFF
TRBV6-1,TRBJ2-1,CASIGVLLYNEQFF
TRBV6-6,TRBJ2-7,CASSYNPEREQYF
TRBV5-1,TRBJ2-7,CASSLSSGNYEQYF
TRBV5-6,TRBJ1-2,CASSLDGVIYGYTF
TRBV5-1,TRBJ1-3,CASSPGHHSGNTIYF
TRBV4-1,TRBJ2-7,CASSQDSYEQYF
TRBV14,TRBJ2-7,CASSQGPQGFDEQYF
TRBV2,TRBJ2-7,CANREAGGEQYF
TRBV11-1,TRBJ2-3,CASSLVKAGGSTDTQYF
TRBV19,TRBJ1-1,CASSIGQGTEAFF
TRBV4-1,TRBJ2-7,CASSASPGEQYF
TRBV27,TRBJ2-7,CASSASSGLYEQYF
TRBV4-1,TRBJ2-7,CASSQDRGGYEQYF
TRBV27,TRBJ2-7,CASSLSGGFYEQYF
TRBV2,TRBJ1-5,CASSGQGSNQPQHF
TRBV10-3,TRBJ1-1,CAISESRVGNTEAFF
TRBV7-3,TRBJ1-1,CASSFPTGLNTEAFF
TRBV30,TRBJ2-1,CAWTRGASSYNEQFF
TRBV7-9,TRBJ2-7,CASRPRGGSGEQYF
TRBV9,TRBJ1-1,CASSIHENTEAFF
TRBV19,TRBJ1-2,CASSSDGGFHYGYTF
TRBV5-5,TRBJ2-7,CASRGDISYEQYF
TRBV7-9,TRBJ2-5,CASSLPEGHGGGETQYF
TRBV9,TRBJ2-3,CASSGSEGGLAGGFSTQYF
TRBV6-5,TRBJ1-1,CASQGVSTEAFF
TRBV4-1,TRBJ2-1,CASSQDNEDNEQFF
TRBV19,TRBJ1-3,CASKAGGVISGNTIYF
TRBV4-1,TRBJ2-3,CASSQDDPPRITNTQYF
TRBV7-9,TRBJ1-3,CASSPGPSSGNTIYF
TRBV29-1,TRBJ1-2,CSVTTGDGGYGYTF
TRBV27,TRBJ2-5,CASSFSLAGGRETQYF
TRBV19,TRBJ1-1,CASSMGGSSSTEAFF
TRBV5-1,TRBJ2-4,CASSLAAENIQYF
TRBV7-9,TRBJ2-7,CASSGHRDPYEQYF
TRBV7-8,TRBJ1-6,CASSFIQENSPLHF
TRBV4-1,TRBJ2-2,CASSQEVLGDRTGELFF
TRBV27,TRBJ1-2,CASSLDGSNYGYTF
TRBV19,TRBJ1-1,CASSFRDGSAEAFF
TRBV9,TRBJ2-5,CASSVAGGQETQYF
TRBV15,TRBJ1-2,CATSRDGAGQFYGYTF
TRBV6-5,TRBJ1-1,CASSEVQGYTEAFF
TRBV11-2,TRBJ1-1,CASSLQRSSRAEAFF
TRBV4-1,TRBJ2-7,CASSQTSGEYEQYF
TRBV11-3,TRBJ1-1,CASVGGQGLKTEAFF
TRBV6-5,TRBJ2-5,CASSYRQGGLLETQYF
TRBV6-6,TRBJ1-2,CASSERQEPNYGYTF